These 10 T cell receptor beta chains originate from one sample sequenced in a study of breast tumors, draining lymph nodes, adjacent tissues. Samples came from axillary lymph nodes draining the breast cancer. Via MiXCR, TCRdb re-called the multiplex PCR reads, giving one row per CDR3 protein. The table records roughly 80,000 distinct CDR3 sequences, roughly 19% of them present only once. The specimen was axillary lymph node tissue. These receptors all stem from a female donor with breast cancer. Some clones in this sample may be carry-over from other donors' samples.

To note about this clonotype: This clone may be a read error of a much larger clone one base away. The gene calls are TRBV19 and TRBJ2-1, with 7 nucleotides matching TRBD2. Looked up from germline, CDR1 is LNHDA and CDR2 is SQIVND (reference sequence). This CDR3 region has 17 residues. After removal of 7 bases from V and 5 bases from J, the junction contained 17 bases not matched to a gene. CDR3 residues: CASTKRGVAGDNNEQFF. The CDR3 coding sequence is TGTGCCAGTACCAAACGGGGGGTAGCGGGCGACAACAATGAGCAGTTCTTC. Full variable domain (missing parts from reference TRBV19 and TRBJ2-1): DGGITQSPKYLFRKEGQNVTLSCEQNLNHDAMYWYRQDPGQGLRLIYYSQIVNDFQKGDIAEGYSVSREKKESFPLTVTSAQKNPTAFYLCASTKRGVAGDNNEQFFGPGTRLTVL.

V gene TRBV9 combines with J gene TRBJ1-1; a possible D gene is TRBD1 (5 bases). V lost 0 bases and J 8 bases, leaving 8 bases between the germline ends. The CDR3 runs to 12 residues. CDR1 SGDLS and CDR2 YYNGEE come from the germline V gene. CDR3 coding DNA: TGTGCCAGCAGCGTAGTTCCAGGGGAAGCTTTCTTT. Its translation is CASSVVPGEAFF.

This clonotype has more than one count but fewer than ten. The chain is built from TRBV7-3 and TRBJ1-1, with TRBD1 matching 8 bases. The V segment lost 5 bases and the J segment 7 bases; nucleotides outside the gene matches: 3. The CDR3 totals 12 residues. CDR1 and CDR2 from the germline V gene are SGHTA and FQGTGA. DNA of the CDR3: TGTGCCAGCAGCCTAGACAGGGGTGAAGCTTTCTTT. It is translated as CASSLDRGEAFF.

In regard to this clonotype: The conserved final phenylalanine or tryptophan is absent from the CDR3, which likely points to a read error. The rearrangement links TRBV20-1 to TRBJ1-2; 9 nucleotides match TRBD1. The CDR3 has 15 amino acids. Germline V lookup: CDR1 DFQATT, CDR2 SNEGSKA (reference sequence). CDR3 nucleotides: TGCAGCGCTAGACCCCCGGACAGGGGCGCCGATGGCTACACCTCC. This gives the protein CSARPPDRGADGYTS.

This clonotype was picked up many times. The rearrangement links TRBV12-3 or TRBV12-4 to TRBJ2-7, with a weak D call TRBD2 (5 bases). The CDR3 spans 13 residues. V shed 9 bases and J shed 6 bases, with 18 bases lying between them. The CDR3 loop is CASLKRAGLEQYF. CDR3 nucleotides: TGTGCCAGTCTGAAGCGAGCAGGACTCGAGCAGTACTTC.

This clonotype was counted ten times or more. The rearrangement joins TRBV6-2 or TRBV6-3 to TRBJ2-7, with TRBD2 matching over 14 bases. Germline CDR1 MNHEY, CDR2 SVGEGT. Germline trimming cut 6 bases from V and 5 bases from J; bases unmatched to any gene: 3. This CDR3 comprises 14 residues. CDR3: CASRGLAGGNEQYF. The CDR3 DNA sequence: TGTGCCAGCAGAGGACTAGCGGGAGGTAACGAGCAGTACTTC.

The chain combines TRBV6-1 with TRBJ2-7; 10 nucleotides agree with TRBD2. The CDR3 runs 13 residues. V trimming: 8 bases; J trimming: 2 bases; junction bases outside the gene matches: 3. CDR1 MNHNS and CDR2 SASEGT come from the germline V gene. CDR3 bases: TGTGCCAGCGCGGGGACTAGCGCCTACGAGCAGTACTTC. This encodes CASAGTSAYEQYF.

This clonotype has ten or more counts. The chain links TRBV15 to TRBJ2-1; TRBD2 matches at 11 bases. This CDR3 is 15 amino acids long. J gave up 6 bases and V 0 bases, and 1 base lay outside the gene matches. CDR1 is LNHNV and CDR2 is YYDKDF in the germline V gene (reference sequence). The CDR3 DNA is TGTGCCACCAGCAGAGATAGCGGGAGGGTCAATGAGCAGTTCTTC. As protein: CATSRDSGRVNEQFF.

With regard to this clonotype: Just one base apart from a much larger clone, this may be a read error. This rearrangement joins TRBV29-1 to TRBJ2-1, with 9 bases fitting TRBD2. CDR3 size: 14 residues. V lost 4 bases and J lost 7; bases outside the gene matches: 8. Germline assignment: CDR1 SQVTM and CDR2 ANQGSEA. The CDR3 spells CSVGPSGIENEQFF. The DNA of the CDR3 is TGCAGCGTTGGACCTAGCGGGATCGAGAATGAGCAGTTCTTC.

This clonotype was counted many times. This sequence joins TRBV6-2 or TRBV6-3 and TRBJ2-7; 7 nucleotides line up with TRBD1. Germline-derived CDR1 and CDR2 are MNHEY and SVGEGT. The CDR3 runs 15 residues. The ends lost 2 bases at V and 0 bases at J; junction bases unmatched: 4. The CDR3 DNA reads as TGTGCCAGCAGTTACCCCGGACAGGCCTCCTACGAGCAGTACTTC. This encodes CASSYPGQASYEQYF.